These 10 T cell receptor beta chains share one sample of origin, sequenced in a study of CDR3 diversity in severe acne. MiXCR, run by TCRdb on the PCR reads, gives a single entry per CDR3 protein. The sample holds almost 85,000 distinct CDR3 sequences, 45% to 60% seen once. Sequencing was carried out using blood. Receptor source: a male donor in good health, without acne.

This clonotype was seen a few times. In DNA form, the CDR3 reads TGCAGTGTTCCCCCGACTAGCGCCCAGCAAGAGACCCAGTACTTC. Translated: CSVPPTSAQQETQYF. The chain joins TRBV20-1 to TRBJ2-5; 8 nucleotides match TRBD2. Losses at the gene ends were 7 bases for V and 2 bases for J; bases not matched to a gene: 12. CDR1 DFQATT and CDR2 SNEGSKA come from the germline V gene (reference sequence). The CDR3 is made up of 15 amino acids.

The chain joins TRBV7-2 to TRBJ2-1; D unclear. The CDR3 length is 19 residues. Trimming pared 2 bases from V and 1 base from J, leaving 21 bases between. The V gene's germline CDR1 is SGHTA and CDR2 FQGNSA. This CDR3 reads CASSLISSSSDESYNEQFF. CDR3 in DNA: TGTGCCAGCAGCTTAATATCCAGCAGCTCGGACGAGTCCTACAATGAGCAGTTCTTC.

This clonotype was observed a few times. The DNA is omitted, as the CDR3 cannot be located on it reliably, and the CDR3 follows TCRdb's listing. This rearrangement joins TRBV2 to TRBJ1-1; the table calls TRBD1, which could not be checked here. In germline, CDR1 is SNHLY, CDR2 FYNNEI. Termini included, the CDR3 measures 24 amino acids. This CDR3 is CASRDTAMYFCASRDTGFNTEAFF.

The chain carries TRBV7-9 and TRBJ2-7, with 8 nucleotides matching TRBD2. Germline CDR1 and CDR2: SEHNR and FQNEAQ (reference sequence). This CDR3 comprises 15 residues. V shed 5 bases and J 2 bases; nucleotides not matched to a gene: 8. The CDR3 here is CASSPQRGPTYEQYF. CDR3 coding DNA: TGTGCCAGCAGCCCCCAGCGGGGGCCCACCTACGAGCAGTACTTC.

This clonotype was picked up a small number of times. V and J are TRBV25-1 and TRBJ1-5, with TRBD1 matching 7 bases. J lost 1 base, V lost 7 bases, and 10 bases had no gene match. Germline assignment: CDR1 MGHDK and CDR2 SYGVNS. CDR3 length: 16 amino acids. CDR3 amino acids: CASTYRQGNSNQPQHF. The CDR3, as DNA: TGTGCCAGCACTTATAGACAGGGCAACAGCAATCAGCCCCAGCATTTT.

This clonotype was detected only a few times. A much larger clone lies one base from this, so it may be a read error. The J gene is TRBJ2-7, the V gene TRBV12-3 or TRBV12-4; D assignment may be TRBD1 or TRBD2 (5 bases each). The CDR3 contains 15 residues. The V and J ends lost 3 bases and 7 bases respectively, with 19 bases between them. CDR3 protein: CASSFSGRINNEQYF. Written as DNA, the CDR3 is TGTGCCAGCAGTTTTTCGGGACGGATCAACAATGAGCAGTACTTC.

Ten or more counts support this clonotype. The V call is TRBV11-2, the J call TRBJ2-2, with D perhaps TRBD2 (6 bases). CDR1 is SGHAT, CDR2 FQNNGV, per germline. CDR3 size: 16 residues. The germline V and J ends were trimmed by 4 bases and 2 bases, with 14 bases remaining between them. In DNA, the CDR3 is TGTGCCAGCAGCTCCATACTAGCTGCCAACACCGGGGAGCTGTTTTTT. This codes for CASSSILAANTGELFF.

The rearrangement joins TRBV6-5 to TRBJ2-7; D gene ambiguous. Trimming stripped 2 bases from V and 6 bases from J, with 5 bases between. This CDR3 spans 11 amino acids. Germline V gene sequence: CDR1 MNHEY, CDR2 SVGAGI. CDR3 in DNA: TGTGCCAGCAGTTACCTCGCCGAGCAGTACTTC. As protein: CASSYLAEQYF.

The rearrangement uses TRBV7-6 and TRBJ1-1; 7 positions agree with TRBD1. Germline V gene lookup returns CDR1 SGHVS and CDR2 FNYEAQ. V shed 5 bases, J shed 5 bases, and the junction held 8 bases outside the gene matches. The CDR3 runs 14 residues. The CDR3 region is CASSITGQSTEAFF. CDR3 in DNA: TGTGCCAGCAGCATAACGGGACAGAGTACTGAAGCTTTCTTT.

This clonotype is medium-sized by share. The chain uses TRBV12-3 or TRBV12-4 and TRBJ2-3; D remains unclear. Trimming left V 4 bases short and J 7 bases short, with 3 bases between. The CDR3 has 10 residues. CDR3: CASSSYTQYF. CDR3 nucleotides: TGTGCCAGCAGTTCCTATACGCAGTATTTT.